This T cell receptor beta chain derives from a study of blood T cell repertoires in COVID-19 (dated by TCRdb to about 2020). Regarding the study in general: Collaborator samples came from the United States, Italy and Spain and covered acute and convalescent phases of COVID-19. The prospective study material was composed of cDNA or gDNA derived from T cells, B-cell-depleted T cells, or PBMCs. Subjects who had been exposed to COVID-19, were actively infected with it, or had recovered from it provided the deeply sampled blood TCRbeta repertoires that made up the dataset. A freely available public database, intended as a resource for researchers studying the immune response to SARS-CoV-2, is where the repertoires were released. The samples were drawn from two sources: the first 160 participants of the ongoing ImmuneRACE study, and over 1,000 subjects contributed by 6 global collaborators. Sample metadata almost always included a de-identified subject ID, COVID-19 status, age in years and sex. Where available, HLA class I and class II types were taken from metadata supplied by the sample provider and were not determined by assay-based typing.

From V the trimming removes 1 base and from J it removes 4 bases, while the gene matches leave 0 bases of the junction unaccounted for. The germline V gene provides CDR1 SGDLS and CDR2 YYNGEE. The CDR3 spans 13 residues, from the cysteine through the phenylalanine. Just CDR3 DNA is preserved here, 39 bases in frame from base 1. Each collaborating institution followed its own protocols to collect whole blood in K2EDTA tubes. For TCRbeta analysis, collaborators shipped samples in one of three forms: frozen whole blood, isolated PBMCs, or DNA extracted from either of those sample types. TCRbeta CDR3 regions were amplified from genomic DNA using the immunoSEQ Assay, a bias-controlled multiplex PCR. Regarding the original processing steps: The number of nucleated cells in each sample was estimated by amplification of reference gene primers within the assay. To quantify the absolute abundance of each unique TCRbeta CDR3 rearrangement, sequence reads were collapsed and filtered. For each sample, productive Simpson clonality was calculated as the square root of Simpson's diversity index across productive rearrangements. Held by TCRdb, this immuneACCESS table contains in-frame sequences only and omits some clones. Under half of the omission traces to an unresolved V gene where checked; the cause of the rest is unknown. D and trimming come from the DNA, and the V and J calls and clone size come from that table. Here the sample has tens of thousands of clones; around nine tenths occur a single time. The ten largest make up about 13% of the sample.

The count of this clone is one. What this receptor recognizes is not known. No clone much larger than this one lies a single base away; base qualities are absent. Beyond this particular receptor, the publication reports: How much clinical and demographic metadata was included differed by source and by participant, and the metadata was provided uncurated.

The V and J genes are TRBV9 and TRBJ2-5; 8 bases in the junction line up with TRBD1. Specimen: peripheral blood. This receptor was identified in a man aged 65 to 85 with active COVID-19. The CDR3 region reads CASSVQGAETQYF. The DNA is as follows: TGTGCCAGCAGCGTACAGGGGGCAGAGACCCAGTACTTC.